These 7 T cell receptor beta chains share one sample of origin, sequenced in a study of T-cell reconstitution after alpha-beta-depleted transplantation in children. Unique molecular identifiers were incorporated into the prepared TCRbeta library. TCRdb used MiXCR to reprocess the PCR reads, holding one entry per CDR3 protein. Found here are about 640,000 distinct CDR3 sequences, around 17% of them singletons; the top ten hold 0.8% to 1.1%. The source was PBMCs from the stem cell graft donor, collected from the stem cell graft. These receptors all stem from a human donor who donated a stem cell graft to a child with acute myeloid leukemia.

In its sample, this clonotype was seen many times. V and J are TRBV20-1 and TRBJ1-5, with D unclear. The V gene's germline CDR1 is DFQATT and CDR2 SNEGSKA (reference sequence). The CDR3 extends over 14 amino acids. Trimming took 1 base from V and 0 from J, leaving 7 bases between them. CDR3 protein: CSARADNSNQPQHF. The CDR3 nucleotides read TGCAGTGCTAGAGCGGATAATAGCAATCAGCCCCAGCATTTT.

In this sample, this clonotype turned up a few times. The chain joins TRBV15 to TRBJ1-2, with D unresolved. This CDR3 contains 15 residues. V lost 0 bases, J lost 8 bases, and 16 bases lay in between. CDR1 LNHNV and CDR2 YYDKDF come from the germline V gene (reference sequence). The CDR3 loop reads CATSRDLRAVKGYTF. Here the CDR3 DNA reads TGTGCCACCAGCAGAGATCTACGGGCAGTTAAGGGCTACACCTTC.

Regarding this clonotype: One end of the junction is discordant with germline, which a read error may explain. The J gene is TRBJ1-1, the V gene TRBV7-3; no definite D call. Per germline, CDR1 SGHTA and CDR2 FQGTGA. There are 13 residues in the CDR3. The DNA for the CDR3 is TGTGCCGGCAGCTTAGCAGAAAACACTGAAGCTTTCTTT. This encodes CAGSLAENTEAFF.

This clonotype has a handful of counts. The chain uses TRBV20-1 and TRBJ1-4, with 12 bases that match TRBD1. After removal of 6 bases from V and 8 bases from J, the junction contained 10 bases not matched to a gene. This CDR3 is built from 15 residues. Per the germline V gene, CDR1 is DFQATT and CDR2 is SNEGSKA (reference sequence). This CDR3 is CSAKDRDRGQEKLFF. For the CDR3, the DNA is TGCAGTGCGAAAGACCGGGACAGGGGGCAAGAAAAACTGTTTTTT.

This clonotype was detected ten times or more. J is TRBJ2-5 and V is TRBV12-3 or TRBV12-4; D is undetermined. CDR3 length: 16 residues. Trimming took off 5 bases at V and 1 base at J, with 17 bases between the two ends. The CDR3 here is CASSRSTTRIQETQYF. DNA of the CDR3: TGTGCCAGCAGTCGCTCGACAACAAGGATCCAAGAGACCCAGTACTTC.

This clonotype was counted at least ten times. This chain links TRBV4-2 with TRBJ2-1, with 8 nucleotides matching TRBD2. Germline V gives CDR1 LGHNA, CDR2 YNFKEQ. This CDR3 region has 18 residues. The junction had 15 bases not matched to a gene; V was cut back by 0 bases and J by 8 bases. The CDR3 DNA follows: TGTGCCAGCAGCCAAGACGAAGAGGAGGGACTAGTGGAGGATGAGCAGTTCTTC. Its translation is CASSQDEEEGLVEDEQFF.

This clonotype was observed a handful of times. V gene TRBV7-2 combines with J gene TRBJ2-7; D possibly corresponds to TRBD1 (6 bases). Per the germline V gene, CDR1 is SGHTA and CDR2 is FQGNSA. Trimming removed 6 bases at V and 2 bases at J, with 14 bases between. This CDR3 is 14 amino acids long. CDR3 sequence (DNA): TGTGCCAGCAGGGGGCAACAGGGCGCCTACGAGCAGTACTTC. It yields the protein CASRGQQGAYEQYF.